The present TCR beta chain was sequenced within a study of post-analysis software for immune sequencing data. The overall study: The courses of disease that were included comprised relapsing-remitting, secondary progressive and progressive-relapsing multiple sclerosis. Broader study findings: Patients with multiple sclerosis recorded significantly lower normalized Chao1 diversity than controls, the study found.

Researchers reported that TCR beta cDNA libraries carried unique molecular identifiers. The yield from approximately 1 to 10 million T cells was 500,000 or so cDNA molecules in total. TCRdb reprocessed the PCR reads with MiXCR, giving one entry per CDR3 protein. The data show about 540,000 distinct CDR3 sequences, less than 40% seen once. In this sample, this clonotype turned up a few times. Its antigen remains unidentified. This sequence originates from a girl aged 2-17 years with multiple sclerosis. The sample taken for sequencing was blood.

In nucleotides, the CDR3 is TGTGCCAGCAGTCCCTTCCCCGAGGCGCAGTATTTT. It specifies CASSPFPEAQYF. The chain combines TRBV2 with TRBJ2-3; D is undetermined. Trimming left V 5 bases short and J 10 bases short, with 13 bases between. Germline CDR1 reads SNHLY; CDR2 reads FYNNEI. This CDR3 is built from 12 residues.